The entry below gives a single T cell receptor (beta chain) sequence along with its context. These data belong to a study of cytomegalovirus exposure and HLA in healthy donors. The PCR ran on 60 Vbeta and 13 Jbeta primers. Here immunoSEQ multiplex PCR was the method, and the copy in TCRdb shows in-frame clones only, minus some. This table holds 180,000 or so clones, 82% found once. This receptor was identified in a man aged 40-49 years in good health and CMV-seronegative. Specimen: PBMCs.

The DNA of the CDR3 is TGTGCCACCAGCACGAGGACAACTAATGAAAAACTGTTTTTT. Translation: CATSTRTTNEKLFF. This sequence joins TRBV15 and TRBJ1-4, with D uncertain. CDR1 and CDR2 (germline): LNHNV, YYDKDF (reference sequence). This CDR3 region has 14 residues. Trimming stripped 4 bases from V and 0 bases from J, with 6 bases between.